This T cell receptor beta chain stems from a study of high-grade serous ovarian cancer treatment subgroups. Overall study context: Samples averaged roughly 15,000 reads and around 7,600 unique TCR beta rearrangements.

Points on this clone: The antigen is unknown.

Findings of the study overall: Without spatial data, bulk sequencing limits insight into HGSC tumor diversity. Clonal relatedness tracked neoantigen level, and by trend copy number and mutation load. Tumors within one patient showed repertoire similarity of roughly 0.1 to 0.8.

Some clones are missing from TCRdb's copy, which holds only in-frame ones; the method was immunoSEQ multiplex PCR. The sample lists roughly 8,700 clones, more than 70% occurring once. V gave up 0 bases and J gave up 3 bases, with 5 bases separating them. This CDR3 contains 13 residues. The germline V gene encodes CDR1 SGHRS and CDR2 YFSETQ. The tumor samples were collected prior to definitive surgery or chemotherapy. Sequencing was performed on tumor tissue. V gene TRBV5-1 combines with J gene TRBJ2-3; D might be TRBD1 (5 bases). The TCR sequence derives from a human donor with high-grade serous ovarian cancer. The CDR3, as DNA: TGCGCCAGCAGCTTGGACAGGACAGATACGCAGTATTTT. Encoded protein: CASSLDRTDTQYF.